Listed below are T cell receptor beta chains from one sample, sequenced in a study of blood T cell repertoires in COVID-19. Generated by immunoSEQ multiplex PCR, the TCRdb table keeps only in-frame clones and is missing some. The sample contains a few hundred thousand clones, more than 75% of which appear only once. Sequenced input: PBMCs or T cells enriched from blood (not recorded which). The receptors come from a woman in her forties with acute COVID-19. Both conserved end residues are trimmed from each CDR3. The size entry is marked missing in some rows and otherwise reads once, few, many or a size class.

j_call: TRBJ2-3; clone_size: NA; v_call: TRBV7-3; cdr3_aa: ASSPGTARTDTQY
j_call: TRBJ2-1; clone_size: NA; v_call: TRBV7-7; cdr3_aa: ASSLGASSYNEQF
j_call: TRBJ1-5; clone_size: NA; v_call: TRBV19; cdr3_aa: ASNLSGASNQPQH
j_call: TRBJ2-7; clone_size: NA; v_call: TRBV9; cdr3_aa: ASSGGQETYEQY
j_call: TRBJ2-6; clone_size: NA; v_call: TRBV2; cdr3_aa: AIPGLAGANVLT
j_call: TRBJ2-3; clone_size: few; v_call: TRBV7-2; cdr3_aa: ASSPLRGYTQY
j_call: TRBJ1-2; clone_size: NA; v_call: TRBV24-1; cdr3_aa: ATRPRGGGGYT
j_call: TRBJ2-1; clone_size: NA; v_call: TRBV19; cdr3_aa: ASSIRGYSTYEQF
j_call: TRBJ1-1; clone_size: NA; v_call: TRBV5-1; cdr3_aa: ASSPEGQGYTEAF
j_call: TRBJ1-1; clone_size: NA; v_call: TRBV20-1; cdr3_aa: SASRHVQRNRATEAF
j_call: TRBJ1-6; clone_size: NA; v_call: TRBV10-3; cdr3_aa: AISEWRDSPLH
j_call: TRBJ2-4; clone_size: once; v_call: TRBV7-7; cdr3_aa: ASSARQGWAKNIQY
j_call: TRBJ2-7; clone_size: NA; v_call: TRBV28; cdr3_aa: ASSPRVGQY
j_call: TRBJ1-3; clone_size: NA; v_call: TRBV18; cdr3_aa: ASSPQQTLSSGNTIY
j_call: TRBJ1-6; clone_size: NA; v_call: TRBV7-9; cdr3_aa: ASSGTGTGRFSPLH
j_call: TRBJ1-5; clone_size: NA; v_call: TRBV12-5; cdr3_aa: ASGLYPGNQPQH
j_call: TRBJ1-6; clone_size: NA; v_call: TRBV6-2/TRBV6-3; cdr3_aa: ASSYGQGAGSPLH
j_call: TRBJ1-1; clone_size: NA; v_call: TRBV10-2; cdr3_aa: ASSEQDTEAF
j_call: TRBJ2-5; clone_size: once; v_call: TRBV9; cdr3_aa: ASSVGTGGMIQETQY
j_call: TRBJ1-1; clone_size: NA; v_call: TRBV10-3; cdr3_aa: AISDPGDRGRPGTEAF
j_call: TRBJ2-2; clone_size: NA; v_call: TRBV6-5; cdr3_aa: ASAGTSGFTGELF
j_call: TRBJ1-2; clone_size: NA; v_call: TRBV2; cdr3_aa: ASSLRTGFINYGYT
j_call: TRBJ2-3; clone_size: NA; v_call: TRBV5-1; cdr3_aa: ASSWSGRNTDTQY
j_call: TRBJ2-3; clone_size: NA; v_call: TRBV5-1; cdr3_aa: ASSLGQYTDTQY
j_call: TRBJ2-3; clone_size: NA; v_call: TRBV9; cdr3_aa: ASSVISGSADTQY
j_call: TRBJ2-6; clone_size: NA; v_call: TRBV7-3; cdr3_aa: ASSSGQLSGANVLT
j_call: TRBJ1-4; clone_size: NA; v_call: TRBV9; cdr3_aa: ASSLRGAGEKLF
j_call: TRBJ2-7; clone_size: NA; v_call: TRBV7-9; cdr3_aa: ASSFMTSAVTEQY
j_call: TRBJ1-1; clone_size: NA; v_call: TRBV7-3; cdr3_aa: ASSSTELNTEAF
j_call: TRBJ1-6; clone_size: few; v_call: TRBV5-8; cdr3_aa: ASSFEGASSYNSPLH
j_call: TRBJ1-2; clone_size: NA; v_call: TRBV7-2; cdr3_aa: ASSLVTLNYGYT
j_call: TRBJ1-4; clone_size: NA; v_call: TRBV28; cdr3_aa: ASSSPSGATNEKLF
j_call: TRBJ1-2; clone_size: NA; v_call: TRBV4-1; cdr3_aa: ASSQQENSYGYT
j_call: TRBJ1-5; clone_size: NA; v_call: TRBV7-2; cdr3_aa: ASSPEGQGAAPQH
j_call: TRBJ2-7; clone_size: NA; v_call: TRBV7-3; cdr3_aa: ASSRGRVNYEQY
j_call: TRBJ2-3; clone_size: NA; v_call: TRBV27; cdr3_aa: ASSARTGTDTQY
j_call: TRBJ2-7; clone_size: NA; v_call: TRBV19; cdr3_aa: ASSIEDGTYEQY
j_call: TRBJ2-1; clone_size: NA; v_call: TRBV28; cdr3_aa: ASSLEAPQEQF
j_call: TRBJ1-6; clone_size: NA; v_call: TRBV14; cdr3_aa: ASSQVQGAPLH
j_call: TRBJ1-5; clone_size: NA; v_call: TRBV28; cdr3_aa: ASSLSPRTGVFNQPQH
j_call: TRBJ1-2; clone_size: NA; v_call: TRBV5-6; cdr3_aa: ASSLQGDYGYT
j_call: TRBJ1-4; clone_size: NA; v_call: TRBV18; cdr3_aa: ASSPRQATNEKLF
j_call: TRBJ1-5; clone_size: NA; v_call: TRBV5-5; cdr3_aa: ASSSGTRGNQPQH
j_call: TRBJ1-1; clone_size: NA; v_call: TRBV21-1; cdr3_aa: ASSKEKRDSGAEAF
j_call: TRBJ1-2; clone_size: NA; v_call: TRBV12-3/TRBV12-4; cdr3_aa: ASSGQGGYGYT
j_call: TRBJ2-3; clone_size: NA; v_call: TRBV6-4; cdr3_aa: ASSFLAGGTDTQY
j_call: TRBJ2-2; clone_size: NA; v_call: TRBV6-2/TRBV6-3; cdr3_aa: ASSPLAGGRSPGELF
j_call: TRBJ1-6; clone_size: NA; v_call: TRBV19; cdr3_aa: ASTGWNSPLH
j_call: TRBJ1-1; clone_size: few; v_call: TRBV4-1; cdr3_aa: ASSSRIKGPSSENTEAF
j_call: TRBJ2-7; clone_size: NA; v_call: TRBV7-2; cdr3_aa: ASSLGGTVRSYEQY
j_call: TRBJ1-2; clone_size: once; v_call: TRBV6-5; cdr3_aa: ASGQMNYGYT
j_call: TRBJ1-2; clone_size: NA; v_call: TRBV28; cdr3_aa: ASSSPGTALGGYT
j_call: TRBJ1-2; clone_size: NA; v_call: TRBV7-6; cdr3_aa: ASSSLGRGQYGYT
j_call: TRBJ2-5; clone_size: NA; v_call: TRBV2; cdr3_aa: ASSSRGETQY
j_call: TRBJ2-7; clone_size: NA; v_call: TRBV6-5; cdr3_aa: ASTTVQGASYEQY